The 32 T cell receptor beta chains below come from one sample, sequenced in a study of blood T cell repertoires in COVID-19 (dated by TCRdb to the early 2020s). Library preparation was by the immunoSEQ multiplex PCR assay. Not all clones reach the TCRdb copy of this immuneACCESS table, which keeps in-frame sequences only. Checked studies attribute under half of the gap to unresolved V genes and leave the rest unexplained. Present in this sample are hundreds of thousands of clones, 70% to 90% of which were seen just once. 3% of the sample is taken by the ten largest. Specimen: peripheral blood. The receptors here all came from a human donor in a cohort sampled during active COVID-19.

V is TRBV6-5 and J is TRBJ1-2; D not resolved. Germline V gene data show CDR1 as MNHEY and CDR2 as SVGAGI. The CDR3 length is 15 residues. V lost 0 bases to trimming and J lost 1 base, with 9 bases between them. CDR3 DNA sequence: TGTGCCAGCAGTTACTCTATCTTCCGTAACTATGGCTACACCTTC. Translating it yields CASSYSIFRNYGYTF.

This chain links TRBV19 with TRBJ2-7; TRBD2 matches at 7 bases. Germline V lookup: CDR1 LNHDA, CDR2 SQIVND (reference sequence). The CDR3 runs to 15 residues. With V trimmed by 6 bases and J by 2 bases, 10 bases remained unmatched. CDR3 residues: CASRPRGGDTYEQYF. The CDR3 DNA follows: TGTGCCAGTAGGCCAAGGGGAGGGGATACCTACGAGCAGTACTTC. Complete variable domain (other parts from reference TRBV19 and TRBJ2-7): DGGITQSPKYLFRKEGQNVTLSCEQNLNHDAMYWYRQDPGQGLRLIYYSQIVNDFQKGDIAEGYSVSREKKESFPLTVTSAQKNPTAFYLCASRPRGGDTYEQYFGPGTRLTVT.

V gene TRBV28 combines with J gene TRBJ2-2; TRBD2 might be the D (5 bases). The CDR3 length is 13 residues. Trimming took off 4 bases at V and 4 bases at J, with 7 bases between the two ends. Germline V gives CDR1 MDHEN, CDR2 SYDVKM. The CDR3 DNA sequence: TGTGCCAGCAGTTCGGGGATCACCGGGGAGCTGTTTTTT. As protein: CASSSGITGELFF. The whole variable domain, remainder taken from reference TRBV28 and TRBJ2-2, is DVKVTQSSRYLVKRTGEKVFLECVQDMDHENMFWYRQDPGLGLRLIYFSYDVKMKEKGDIPEGYSVSREKKERFSLILESASTNQTSMYLCASSSGITGELFFGEGSRLTVL.

For the CDR3, the DNA is TGTGCCAGCAGAGAGCAGGGTGATACGCAGTATTTT. Translated, it gives CASREQGDTQYF. V and J are TRBV2 and TRBJ2-3, with D perhaps matching TRBD1 (5 bases). The germline gives CDR1 SNHLY, CDR2 FYNNEI. The CDR3 has 12 residues. The ends were cut back, 6 bases at V and 6 bases at J, with 10 bases in the middle. Based on the CDR3 plus reference TRBV2 and TRBJ2-3, the full variable domain is EPEVTQTPSHQVTQMGQEVILRCVPISNHLYFYWYRQILGQKVEFLVSFYNNEISEKSEIFDDQFSVERPDGSNFTLKIRSTKLEDSAMYFCASREQGDTQYFGPGTRLTVL.

The chain has TRBV7-9 and TRBJ1-2; 8 bases map to TRBD1. In germline, CDR1 is SEHNR, CDR2 FQNEAQ (reference sequence). Trimming removed 5 bases from V and 4 bases from J; junction bases left unmatched: 12. The CDR3 length is 16 residues. The CDR3 protein is CASSPGGSTGVYGYTF. The DNA for the CDR3 is TGTGCCAGCAGCCCCGGGGGGTCGACAGGGGTCTATGGCTACACCTTC.

The chain links TRBV6-5 to TRBJ1-3; D ambiguous. V lost 0 bases and J 2 bases, leaving 8 bases between the germline ends. CDR3 length equals 15 residues. CDR1 is MNHEY and CDR2 is SVGAGI in the germline V gene. In nucleotides, the CDR3 is TGTGCCAGCAGTTACTCAATGGTAGCTGGAAACACCATATATTTT. Translating gives CASSYSMVAGNTIYF.

The chain employs TRBV4-1 and TRBJ2-7, with 9 bases identical to TRBD1. The V and J ends lost 0 bases and 3 bases, in that order; junction bases with no gene match: 6. This CDR3 region has 16 residues. CDR1 and CDR2 (germline): MGHRA, YSYEKL. The CDR3 coding sequence is TGCGCCAGCAGCCAAGAACCGGGACAGGGCTACTACGAGCAGTACTTC. It yields the protein CASSQEPGQGYYEQYF.

The chain joins TRBV5-1 to TRBJ1-4, with D maybe TRBD1 (6 bases). CDR3 size: 15 residues. Germline lookup yields CDR1 SGHRS and CDR2 YFSETQ. V was cut by 0 bases and J by 8 bases, with 14 bases left in between. The CDR3 sequence: CASSLAQGRYEKLFF. Written as DNA, the CDR3 is TGCGCCAGCAGCTTGGCACAGGGCCGCTACGAAAAACTGTTTTTT.

The chain has TRBV10-3 and TRBJ1-4; 9 bases fit TRBD1. V shed 5 bases, J shed 6 bases, and the junction held 7 bases outside the gene matches. Germline V gene lookup returns CDR1 ENHRY and CDR2 SYGVKD. The CDR3 length is 15 residues. CDR3 residues: CAISRTGELDEKLFF. The CDR3 bases are TGTGCCATCAGTAGGACAGGGGAATTAGATGAAAAACTGTTTTTT.

Only one count was recorded for this clone. V and J are TRBV3-1 (or the pseudogene TRBV3-2) and TRBJ1-6; TRBD1 matches at 8 bases. Germline V gene lookup returns CDR1 LGHDT and CDR2 YNNKEL (reference sequence). The CDR3 is made up of 15 amino acids. V lost 4 bases to trimming and J lost 6 bases; unmatched junction nucleotides: 5. Written as DNA, the CDR3 is TGTGCCAGCAGCCGGACAGGGAGTTCTAATTCACCCCTCCACTTT. Protein: CASSRTGSSNSPLHF.

This chain connects TRBV30 to TRBJ2-6; 7 bases line up with TRBD1. J was trimmed by 0 bases and V by 2 bases; bases with no gene match: 10. Germline assignment: CDR1 GTSNPN and CDR2 SVGIG (reference sequence). The CDR3 sequence is 18 residues long. Here the CDR3 DNA reads TGTGCCTGGAGTTGGGGACAGTCGTCCTTCTCTGGGGCCAACGTCCTGACTTTC. Protein product: CAWSWGQSSFSGANVLTF.

The chain employs TRBV7-9 and TRBJ1-6; D not resolved. Germline CDR1 SEHNR, CDR2 FQNEAQ (reference sequence). The CDR3 is 13 residues long. The germline V and J ends were trimmed by 5 bases and 7 bases, with 9 bases remaining between them. This chain's CDR3 is CASSRSGNSPLHF. For the CDR3, the DNA is TGTGCCAGCAGCCGTTCGGGGAATTCACCCCTCCACTTT.

The V gene is TRBV5-6, the J gene TRBJ2-6; D is undetermined. The V end was cut by 0 bases, the J end by 2 bases, with 3 bases between. CDR1 and CDR2 from the germline V gene are SGHDT and YYEEEE. The CDR3 covers 14 residues. The CDR3 spells CASSLEPGANVLTF. The CDR3 DNA sequence: TGTGCCAGCAGCTTGGAGCCTGGGGCCAACGTCCTGACTTTC.

J is TRBJ2-3 and V is TRBV25-1; D remains ambiguous. CDR1 and CDR2 (germline): MGHDK, SYGVNS. V gave up 1 base and J gave up 1 base, with 9 bases separating them. The CDR3 extends over 15 amino acids. CDR3 loop: CASSESRRRTDTQYF. CDR3 sequence (DNA): TGTGCCAGCAGTGAATCTAGGCGCCGCACAGATACGCAGTATTTT.

This rearrangement joins TRBV3-1 (or the pseudogene TRBV3-2) to TRBJ2-4; the D is unclear. With 0 bases removed from V and 0 bases from J, the gap between germline ends came to 12 bases. Germline assignment: CDR1 LGHDT and CDR2 YNNKEL (reference sequence). The CDR3 totals 17 residues. CDR3 in amino acids: CASSQDLSRLAKNIQYF. CDR3 coding DNA: TGTGCCAGCAGCCAAGATCTGAGTCGACTAGCCAAAAACATTCAGTACTTC.

This sequence joins TRBV24-1 and TRBJ1-2, with D unclear. The V end lost 5 bases, the J end lost 5 bases, and 8 bases lay between the germline ends. Germline V gene lookup returns CDR1 KGHDR and CDR2 SFDVKD. The CDR3 covers 12 residues. CDR3 in DNA: TGTGCCACCAGTGGATTGGAGTATGGCTACACCTTC. The encoded protein is CATSGLEYGYTF.

The J gene is TRBJ2-2, the V gene TRBV15; 7 nucleotides match TRBD2. The V and J ends lost 3 bases and 5 bases, in that order; junction bases with no gene match: 6. Germline lookup yields CDR1 LNHNV and CDR2 YYDKDF (reference sequence). The CDR3 is 15 amino acids. The CDR3 spells CATSRGGSDTGELFF. The CDR3 region has the DNA TGTGCCACCAGCAGGGGGGGGAGTGATACCGGGGAGCTGTTTTTT.

V is TRBV11-1 and J is TRBJ1-6; a possible D gene is TRBD1 (5 bases). V dropped 3 bases and J dropped 8 bases, with 17 bases sitting between them. Germline V lookup: CDR1 SGHAT, CDR2 FQDESV (reference sequence). This CDR3 contains 16 residues. The chain's CDR3 is CASSFLHQGGDSPLHF. CDR3 DNA: TGTGCCAGCAGCTTCCTGCACCAGGGCGGGGATTCACCCCTCCACTTT.

The chain carries TRBV27 and TRBJ2-1; 7 nucleotides agree with TRBD2. V lost 1 base to trimming and J lost 7 bases; unmatched junction nucleotides: 1. This CDR3 has 13 residues. Germline values: CDR1 MNHEY, CDR2 SMNVEV (reference sequence). The CDR3 region is CASSLWTRNEQFF. CDR3 DNA: TGTGCCAGCAGTTTATGGACTAGAAATGAGCAGTTCTTC.

The rearrangement joins TRBV5-1 to TRBJ2-5; 8 positions agree with TRBD2. Trimming took 6 bases from V and 4 from J; bases not matched to a gene: 11. Germline loops: CDR1 SGHRS, CDR2 YFSETQ. This CDR3 comprises 15 residues. CDR3 sequence: CASNSGAGVLETQYF. The CDR3 bases are TGCGCCAGCAATTCGGGAGCGGGAGTTCTAGAGACCCAGTACTTC.

V is TRBV5-1 and J is TRBJ2-5, with D perhaps matching TRBD2 (5 bases). Germline values: CDR1 SGHRS, CDR2 YFSETQ. Deletions cut 0 bases from V and 5 bases from J, with 17 bases between. The CDR3 covers 16 residues. The CDR3 coding sequence is TGCGCCAGCAGCTTGGTGCTAGCACGCCGATGGGAGACCCAGTACTTC. As protein: CASSLVLARRWETQYF.

The CDR3 region has the DNA TGTGCCAGCAGTTCAATTGGACAGGGAGCTGGAAACACCATATATTTT. Translated: CASSSIGQGAGNTIYF. The chain joins TRBV28 to TRBJ1-3; 8 positions match TRBD1. The germline V gene encodes CDR1 MDHEN and CDR2 SYDVKM. The CDR3 is made up of 16 amino acids. Losses at the gene ends were 4 bases for V and 2 bases for J; bases not matched to a gene: 7.

This sequence joins TRBV7-9 and TRBJ1-5, with a tentative D call TRBD1 (5 bases). CDR3 length: 14 amino acids. The germline V gene has CDR1 SEHNR and CDR2 FQNEAQ (reference sequence). With 5 bases removed from V and 3 bases from J, the gap between germline ends came to 11 bases. DNA of the CDR3: TGTGCCAGCAGCCTAGACAGCCCCAATCAGCCCCAGCATTTT. This codes for CASSLDSPNQPQHF.

The CDR3 coding sequence is TGTGCCTGGAGGGCTAGCGTTGACACCGGGGAGCTGTTTTTT. Protein product: CAWRASVDTGELFF. The J gene is TRBJ2-2, the V gene TRBV30; D possibly corresponds to TRBD2 (6 bases). The CDR3 contains 14 residues. Trimming shortened V by 3 bases and J by 3 bases, and 11 bases separated the two germline ends. CDR1 GTSNPN and CDR2 SVGIG come from the germline V gene (reference sequence).

This clone has only one observation. The chain has TRBV6-5 and TRBJ1-5, with D uncertain. The CDR3 spans 14 residues. Per germline, CDR1 MNHEY and CDR2 SVGAGI. V was trimmed by 0 bases and J by 5 bases, leaving 8 bases between them. The CDR3 bases are TGTGCCAGCAGTTACTCAGGAGCTCATCAGCCCCAGCATTTT. Protein: CASSYSGAHQPQHF.

The rearrangement links TRBV3-1 (or the pseudogene TRBV3-2) to TRBJ2-1; 14 nucleotides agree with TRBD2. Per the germline V gene, CDR1 is LGHDT and CDR2 is YNNKEL (reference sequence). CDR3 length: 13 residues. Trimming at V came to 3 bases and at J to 15 bases, leaving 4 bases not matched to a gene. The CDR3 nucleotides are TGTGCCAGCAGCCAGGGACTAGCGGGAGTTTGGTTCTTC. Translation gives CASSQGLAGVWFF.

The CDR3 coding sequence is TGTGCCAGCAGCTTACGTCTAGCGGGAGTCGATGCAGATACGCAGTATTTT. Protein sequence: CASSLRLAGVDADTQYF. The chain employs TRBV7-8 and TRBJ2-3, with 10 nucleotides matching TRBD2. Germline-derived CDR1 and CDR2 are SGHVS and FQNEAQ. The CDR3 is made up of 17 amino acids. With 2 bases clipped from V and 4 bases from J, the junction kept 9 bases outside the gene matches.

This chain joins TRBV30 and TRBJ1-6, with D unclear. Germline V lookup: CDR1 GTSNPN, CDR2 SVGIG (reference sequence). V dropped 5 bases and J dropped 12 bases, with 17 bases sitting between them. The CDR3 consists of 13 residues. CDR3 coding DNA: TGTGCCTGGGAAACTTCCGGGTCCGGACCCCTCCACTTT. Protein product: CAWETSGSGPLHF.

This chain joins TRBV21-1 and TRBJ2-3; no check of the table's D call, TRBD2, against the DNA was made. TRBV21-1 is marked as a pseudogene. The CDR3 loop spans 19 amino acids. The CDR3 here is CASSKALVGSGEHTDTQYF. The CDR3 region has the DNA TGTGCCAGCAGCAAAGCGCTAGTCGGTAGCGGGGAGCACACAGATACGCAGTATTTT.

This clone was counted between two and nine times. This sequence joins TRBV6-5 and TRBJ2-2; 8 bases agree with TRBD1. The CDR3 has 15 amino acids. The junction had 7 bases not matched to a gene; V was cut back by 7 bases and J by 3 bases. Looked up from germline, CDR1 is MNHEY and CDR2 is SVGAGI. This chain's CDR3 is CASIPTGGYTGELFF. Here the CDR3 DNA reads TGTGCCAGCATCCCTACAGGGGGGTACACCGGGGAGCTGTTTTTT.

V usage is TRBV6-6 and J usage is TRBJ2-5; TRBD2 matches at 11 bases. The J segment lost 5 bases and the V segment lost 6 bases, leaving 2 bases of the junction unmatched. Germline V gene sequence: CDR1 MNHNY, CDR2 SVGAGI (reference sequence). This CDR3 has 13 residues. CDR3 protein: CASRLAGVETQYF. The CDR3 coding sequence is TGTGCCAGCAGACTAGCGGGAGTGGAGACCCAGTACTTC.

The rearrangement links TRBV5-6 to TRBJ2-1; no clear D gene. Trimming left V 6 bases short and J 4 bases short, with 5 bases between. There are 11 residues in the CDR3. Germline CDR1 reads SGHDT; CDR2 reads YYEEEE. CDR3 nucleotide sequence: TGTGCCAGCACAACATACAATGAGCAGTTCTTC. The encoded protein is CASTTYNEQFF.